Following are 9 T cell receptor beta chains from one sample sequenced in a study of blood T cell repertoires in COVID-19 (TCRdb year 2020). Receptor libraries were prepared by the immunoSEQ multiplex PCR assay. TCRdb provides this immuneACCESS table in a form limited to in-frame rearrangements. Some clones are lacking; in checked studies, under half of them reflect an unresolved V gene, and why the rest are absent is not known. The sample table records about 64,000 clones; nearly 90% of these occur just once. Together, the top ten hold around 4.2% of the sample. The sample taken for sequencing was peripheral blood. The origin of the receptors is a man between 65 and 80 years old with acute or convalescent COVID-19.

The chain joins TRBV28 to TRBJ1-2; TRBD1 agrees at 8 bases. J gave up 5 bases and V 5 bases, and 7 bases lay outside the gene matches. The germline gives CDR1 MDHEN, CDR2 SYDVKM. There are 14 residues in the CDR3. CDR3 DNA sequence: TGTGCCAGCAGTGTTCTGACAGGGGATTATGGCTACACCTTC. This encodes CASSVLTGDYGYTF.

The rearrangement uses TRBV24-1 and TRBJ1-2, with D unclear. Deletions cut 3 bases from V and 4 bases from J, with 8 bases between. The germline gives CDR1 KGHDR, CDR2 SFDVKD. This CDR3 spans 13 amino acids. CDR3 DNA: TGTGCCACCAGTGATATGCCTAGCTATGGCTACACCTTC. Its protein product is CATSDMPSYGYTF.

V is TRBV19 and J is TRBJ1-2, with a possible D match to TRBD1 (6 bases). Germline loops: CDR1 LNHDA, CDR2 SQIVND (reference sequence). There are 12 residues in the CDR3. V dropped 10 bases and J dropped 2 bases, with 11 bases sitting between them. As DNA, the CDR3 is TGTGCCACCTCGGACAGAAACTATGGCTACACCTTC. Amino acids: CATSDRNYGYTF.

V and J are TRBV18 and TRBJ1-2; 9 bases map to TRBD1. Germline loops: CDR1 KGHSH, CDR2 LQKENI. This CDR3 has 15 amino acids. Unmatched junction bases numbered 7, after V lost 0 bases and J lost 8 bases. CDR3 nucleotides: TGTGCCAGCTCACCACCGGTCCGGACAGGGGTCGGCTACACCTTC. As protein: CASSPPVRTGVGYTF.

The chain couples TRBV15 to TRBJ1-1; D is undetermined. The CDR3 covers 14 residues. V lost 6 bases and J 4 bases, leaving 15 bases between the germline ends. The germline CDR1 and CDR2 sequences are LNHNV and YYDKDF (reference sequence). CDR3 coding DNA: TGTGCCACCAGACTAGGAGGCGGACCCACTGAAGCTTTCTTT. Its protein product is CATRLGGGPTEAFF.

V is TRBV9 and J is TRBJ2-7; 11 nucleotides match TRBD1. This CDR3 spans 15 amino acids. Per the germline V gene, CDR1 is SGDLS and CDR2 is YYNGEE. The ends lost 3 bases at V and 3 bases at J; junction bases unmatched: 5. The DNA for the CDR3 is TGTGCCAGCAGCGAGGGGACAGGGGGACTCTACGAGCAGTACTTC. This encodes CASSEGTGGLYEQYF.

This clone was found once. The rearrangement joins TRBV4-3 to TRBJ1-6; perhaps TRBD1 as D (6 bases). Trimming shortened V by 0 bases and J by 7 bases, and 13 bases separated the two germline ends. The CDR3 spans 16 residues. CDR1 is LGHNA, CDR2 YSLEER, per germline. The CDR3 is CASSQEPQGRNSPLHF. CDR3 in DNA: TGCGCCAGCAGCCAAGAGCCCCAGGGGAGAAATTCACCCCTCCACTTT.

This clone was observed a single time. This sequence joins TRBV2 and TRBJ2-1, with 8 bases that match TRBD2. CDR1 and CDR2 from the germline V gene are SNHLY and FYNNEI. The CDR3 runs 14 residues. The junction had 5 bases not matched to a gene; V was cut back by 6 bases and J by 4 bases. CDR3 amino acids: CASRPRGGYNEQFF. Written as DNA, the CDR3 is TGTGCCAGCAGGCCCCGGGGGGGGTACAATGAGCAGTTCTTC.

The count of this clone is one. The rearrangement uses TRBV24-1 and TRBJ1-2, with TRBD1 as a possible D gene (5 bases). In germline, CDR1 is KGHDR, CDR2 SFDVKD. The CDR3 is made up of 15 amino acids. V was clipped by 2 bases and J by 0 bases, with 9 bases between them. For the CDR3, the DNA is TGTGCCACCAGTGATTCAGGGATTACTAACTATGGCTACACCTTC. Its protein product is CATSDSGITNYGYTF.